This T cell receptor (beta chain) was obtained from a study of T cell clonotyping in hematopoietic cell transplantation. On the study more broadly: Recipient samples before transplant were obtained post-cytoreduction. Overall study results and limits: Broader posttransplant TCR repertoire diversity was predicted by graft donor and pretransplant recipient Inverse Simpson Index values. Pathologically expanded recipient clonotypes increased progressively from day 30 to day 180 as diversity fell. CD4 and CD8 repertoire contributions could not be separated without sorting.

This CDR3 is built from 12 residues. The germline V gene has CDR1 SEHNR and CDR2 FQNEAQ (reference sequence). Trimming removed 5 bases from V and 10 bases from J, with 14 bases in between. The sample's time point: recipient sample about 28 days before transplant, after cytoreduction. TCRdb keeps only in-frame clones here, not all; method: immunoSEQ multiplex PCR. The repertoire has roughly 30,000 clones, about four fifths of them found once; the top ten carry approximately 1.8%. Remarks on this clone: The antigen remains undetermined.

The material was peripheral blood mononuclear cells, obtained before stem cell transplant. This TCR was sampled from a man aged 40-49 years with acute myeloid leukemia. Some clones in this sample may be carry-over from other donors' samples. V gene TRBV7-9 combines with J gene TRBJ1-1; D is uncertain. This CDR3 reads CASSRSVDLAFF. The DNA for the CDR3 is TGTGCCAGCAGCCGGAGCGTTGATCTAGCTTTCTTT. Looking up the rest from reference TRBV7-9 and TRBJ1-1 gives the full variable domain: DTGVSQNPRHKITKRGQNVTFRCDPISEHNRLYWYRQTLGQGPEFLTYFQNEAQLEKSRLLSDRFSAERPKGSFSTLEIQRTEQGDSAMYLCASSRSVDLAFFGQGTRLTVV.